The rows below give T cell receptor beta chains drawn from one sample of a study of cytomegalovirus exposure and HLA in healthy donors. Clones were sequenced by immunoSEQ multiplex PCR, and TCRdb holds only the in-frame ones, with some missing. The repertoire holds some 150,000 clones, with around 80% as singletons. Sequences were obtained from PBMCs. The receptor set was obtained from a man between 18 and 35 years old in good health and CMV-seropositive. CDR3s include the opening cysteine and the closing phenylalanine or tryptophan. The order of the fields is CDR3 DNA, CDR3 protein, D gene, V gene, J gene. D genes are given only for firm matches.

TGTGCCAGCAGCTTCTTACAGGGGGGGAACACTGAAGCTTTCTTT,CASSFLQGGNTEAFF,TRBD1,TRBV7-9,TRBJ1-1
TGTGCCTGGAGCACCGGGACAGGGAAGGGGGAGCTGTTTTTT,CAWSTGTGKGELFF,TRBD1,TRBV30,TRBJ2-2
TGCAGCGTTGCACTGATTTCTGGAAACACCATATATTTT,CSVALISGNTIYF,NA,TRBV29-1,TRBJ1-3
TGTGCCAGTAGTACAGGGACAGGGAATCAGCCCCAGCATTTT,CASSTGTGNQPQHF,TRBD1,TRBV19,TRBJ1-5
TGCGCCAGCAGCTCGCGAGCGGGAGGGGCAGGGGAGCTGTTTTTT,CASSSRAGGAGELFF,TRBD2,TRBV5-1,TRBJ2-2
TGTGCCAGCAGTTTGGGGACTAGGATCGGTGAGCAGTTCTTC,CASSLGTRIGEQFF,TRBD2,TRBV27,TRBJ2-1
TGTGCCAGCAGTTGGGGGGGGAACTATGGCTACACCTTC,CASSWGGNYGYTF,NA,TRBV27,TRBJ1-2
TGTGCCAGTAGTCCACTTAGGACTAGCGGGAGGATGGGGGATACGCAGTATTTT,CASSPLRTSGRMGDTQYF,TRBD2,TRBV19,TRBJ2-3
TGTGCCAGCAGTCGGACTAGTCCGGGGGAGACCCAGTACTTC,CASSRTSPGETQYF,TRBD2,TRBV6-5,TRBJ2-5
TGTGCCAGCAGCCGTTCTACGGGACTACTATTCTACGAGCAGTACTTC,CASSRSTGLLFYEQYF,TRBD2,TRBV7-9,TRBJ2-7
TGTGCCAGCTCACCGGGACAGGAAAACTATGGCTACACCTTC,CASSPGQENYGYTF,TRBD1,TRBV18,TRBJ1-2
TGTGCCAGCGCCTCTGGCTCCTCCCGATTCTATGGCTACACCTTC,CASASGSSRFYGYTF,NA,TRBV19,TRBJ1-2
TGTGCCAGCAGCTCAGTACAGGGGGCACGTGAGCAGTTCTTC,CASSSVQGAREQFF,TRBD1,TRBV7-9,TRBJ2-1
TGTGCCAGCAGCTCCCGCGGGAGTGTCAATGAGCAGTTCTTC,CASSSRGSVNEQFF,TRBD2,TRBV7-6,TRBJ2-1